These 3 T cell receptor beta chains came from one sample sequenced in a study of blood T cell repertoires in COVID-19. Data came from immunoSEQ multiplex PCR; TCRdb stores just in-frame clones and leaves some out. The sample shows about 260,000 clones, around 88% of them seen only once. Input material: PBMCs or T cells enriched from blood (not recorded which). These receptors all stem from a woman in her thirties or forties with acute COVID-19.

The CDR3 reads CASSRNVGLNEKLFF. In DNA form, the CDR3 reads TGTGCCAGCAGCCGAAACGTGGGCCTTAATGAAAAACTGTTTTTT. This chain joins TRBV3-1 (or the pseudogene TRBV3-2) and TRBJ1-4; D unclear. The germline CDR1 and CDR2 sequences are LGHDT and YNNKEL (reference sequence). Trimming removed 4 bases from V and 4 bases from J, with 13 bases in between. This CDR3 spans 15 amino acids.

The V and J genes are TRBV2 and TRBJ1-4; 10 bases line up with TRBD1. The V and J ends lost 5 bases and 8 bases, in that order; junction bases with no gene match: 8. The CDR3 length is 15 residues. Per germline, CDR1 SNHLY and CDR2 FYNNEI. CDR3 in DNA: TGTGCCAGCAGTCGACAGGGGGCGCGGGGGGAAAAACTGTTTTTT. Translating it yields CASSRQGARGEKLFF.

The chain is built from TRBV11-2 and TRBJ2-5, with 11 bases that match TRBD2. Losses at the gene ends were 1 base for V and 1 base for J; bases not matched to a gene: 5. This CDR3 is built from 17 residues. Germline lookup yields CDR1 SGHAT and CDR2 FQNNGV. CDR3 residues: CASSLAGLAVTQETQYF. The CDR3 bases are TGTGCCAGCAGCTTAGCGGGACTAGCGGTGACCCAAGAGACCCAGTACTTC.